This TCR beta chain was sequenced in a study of identical twins. Study outcomes and limitations: Models predicted less out-of-frame TCR alpha sharing in monozygotic twins than was found.

This clonotype was counted at least ten times. Its antigen is unidentified. TCRdb used MiXCR to reprocess the 5' RACE reads, holding one entry per CDR3 protein. The table shows approximately 620,000 distinct CDR3 sequences, with under 9% occurring only once. These data also formed part of another study, on yellow fever vaccine responses in identical twins.

This TCR was sampled from a young woman in good health. Sequencing used PBMCs.

The CDR3 loop reads CASSQDTSGIDTQYF. The CDR3 nucleotides are TGCGCCAGCAGCCAAGATACTAGCGGGATAGATACGCAGTATTTT. The genes are TRBV4-3 and TRBJ2-3; 10 nucleotides match TRBD2. The ends lost 0 bases at V and 5 bases at J; junction bases unmatched: 2. Germline V gene data show CDR1 as LGHNA and CDR2 as YSLEER. The length of the CDR3 is 15 residues.